The 13 T cell receptor beta chains reported below all come from one sample, sequenced in a study of beta chain features in type 1 diabetes. Expressed TCRB transcripts were sequenced after all isolated RNA was converted to cDNA. This table comes from immunoSEQ multiplex PCR, and its TCRdb copy is limited to in-frame clones, with some not included. This sample has 900,000 or so clones; roughly 17% occur once, and the top ten carry 0.02% to 0.03%. The sequencing input was naive CD4+ T cells from blood. The receptors originated from a woman aged 18-29 years in good health.

A word on this clone: In the same sample, other DNA sequences code for this CDR3. The chain combines TRBV9 with TRBJ1-1, with 8 positions matching TRBD1. Germline CDR1 reads SGDLS; CDR2 reads YYNGEE. The CDR3 has 13 amino acids. V was pared by 3 bases and J by 3 bases, with 1 base of the junction left unmatched. The CDR3 sequence is CASSADRDTEAFF. The CDR3 bases are TGTGCCAGCAGCGCGGACAGGGACACTGAAGCTTTCTTT.

The rearrangement links TRBV25-1 to TRBJ2-7; a weak D match, TRBD1 (6 bases). CDR3 length: 12 amino acids. The V gene's germline CDR1 is MGHDK and CDR2 SYGVNS. The V end was cut by 5 bases, the J end by 4 bases, with 9 bases between. The CDR3 sequence: CASSKQGYEQYF. The CDR3 bases are TGTGCCAGCAGTAAACAGGGATACGAGCAGTACTTC.

This chain uses TRBV19 with TRBJ2-7; 7 bases line up with TRBD1. CDR1 LNHDA and CDR2 SQIVND come from the germline V gene (reference sequence). CDR3 length: 16 residues. The junction had 13 bases not matched to a gene; V was cut back by 5 bases and J by 3 bases. DNA for the CDR3: TGTGCCAGTAGTTCCCGACAGGGAAGGTCCGGCTACGAGCAGTACTTC. It encodes CASSSRQGRSGYEQYF.

This clone was counted a few times. The genes are TRBV5-1 and TRBJ2-7; D uncertain. There are 14 residues in the CDR3. Germline CDR1 and CDR2: SGHRS and YFSETQ. Trimming stripped 0 bases from V and 2 bases from J, with 9 bases between. In nucleotides, the CDR3 is TGCGCCAGCAGCTTGGCTGAAAGGGCCTACGAGCAGTACTTC. Translated, it gives CASSLAERAYEQYF. The full variable domain, in which reference TRBV5-1 and TRBJ2-7 provide the parts outside the CDR3, is KAGVTQTPRYLIKTRGQQVTLSCSPISGHRSVSWYQQTPGQGLQFLFEYFSETQRNKGNFPGRFSGRQFSNSRSEMNVSTLELGDSALYLCASSLAERAYEQYFGPGTRLTVT.

This clone was observed a handful of times. The rearrangement uses TRBV18 and TRBJ1-2; 7 bases map to TRBD1. The CDR3 extends over 14 amino acids. J was trimmed by 2 bases and V by 6 bases; bases with no gene match: 6. CDR1 KGHSH and CDR2 LQKENI come from the germline V gene. CDR3 residues: CASSTGTVNYGYTF. CDR3 DNA sequence: TGTGCCAGCTCGACCGGGACAGTAAACTATGGCTACACCTTC.

V gene TRBV6-5 combines with J gene TRBJ2-7; 9 bases are a match to TRBD1. V lost 2 bases, J lost 9 bases, and 14 bases stayed unmatched. The length of the CDR3 is 16 residues. Germline-derived CDR1 and CDR2 are MNHEY and SVGAGI. CDR3: CASSYRPPGQGGPQYF. The CDR3 DNA is TGTGCCAGCAGTTACCGACCCCCGGGACAGGGAGGTCCGCAGTACTTC.

The genes are TRBV20-1 and TRBJ2-1; 7 bases match TRBD2. In germline, CDR1 is DFQATT, CDR2 SNEGSKA (reference sequence). V lost 6 bases and J lost 12; bases outside the gene matches: 8. This CDR3 has 11 amino acids. The chain's CDR3 is CSAEREGVQFF. The CDR3 region has the DNA TGCAGTGCCGAGCGGGAAGGGGTGCAGTTCTTC.

This clone has just a few counts. The V call is TRBV28, the J call TRBJ2-1; D unresolved. Looked up from germline, CDR1 is MDHEN and CDR2 is SYDVKM. The CDR3 runs 11 residues. V was shortened by 8 bases and J by 6 bases, with 8 bases between the two germline ends. CDR3 coding DNA: TGTGCCAGCGAAGGAAGCAATGAGCAGTTCTTC. Translated, it gives CASEGSNEQFF.

V gene TRBV28 combines with J gene TRBJ2-7; 7 bases line up with TRBD1. V dropped 8 bases and J dropped 0; count of bases not matched to a gene: 4. CDR3 length: 13 residues. The germline V gene encodes CDR1 MDHEN and CDR2 SYDVKM. The CDR3 DNA is TGTGCCAGCTCACAGGGGTCCTCCTACGAGCAGTACTTC. This encodes CASSQGSSYEQYF.

The chain links TRBV7-6 to TRBJ2-1, with D possibly TRBD2 on 5 matching bases. Trimming cost V 7 bases and J 6 bases, with 13 bases left between them. The germline CDR1 and CDR2 sequences are SGHVS and FNYEAQ. This CDR3 is 13 amino acids long. The CDR3 region is CASKGLASNEQFF. For the CDR3, the DNA is TGTGCCAGCAAAGGGCTAGCTTCCAATGAGCAGTTCTTC.

This clone was counted a few times. The chain couples TRBV18 to TRBJ1-6; D is unclear. CDR1 and CDR2 (germline): KGHSH, LQKENI. The CDR3 has 17 amino acids. V lost 1 base and J lost 3, with 13 bases in between. The CDR3 region has the DNA TGTGCCAGCTCACCACGGGTGGAAAGCCGCTATAATTCACCCCTCCACTTT. It is translated as CASSPRVESRYNSPLHF.

The chain recombines TRBV21-1 with TRBJ1-1. TRBV21-1 is flagged as a pseudogene. CDR3 size: 14 residues. CDR3 coding DNA: TGTGCCAGCAGCAAAGTTCGGGTTGGCACTGAAGCTTTCTTT. Translated, it gives CASSKVRVGTEAFF.

J is TRBJ2-2 and V is TRBV28, with 9 positions matching TRBD2. The V gene's germline CDR1 is MDHEN and CDR2 SYDVKM. This CDR3 contains 17 residues. Trimming at V came to 3 bases and at J to 0 bases, leaving 5 bases not matched to a gene. The CDR3 protein is CASSFTSGWANTGELFF. The CDR3 nucleotides are TGTGCCAGCAGTTTTACTAGCGGGTGGGCGAACACCGGGGAGCTGTTTTTT.